The rows below give T cell receptor beta chains drawn from one sample of a study of T-cell memory formation after mild COVID-19. One entry per CDR3 protein results from TCRdb running MiXCR on the 5' RACE reads. Of around 430,000 distinct CDR3 sequences in the sample, about 16% are singletons; the top ten hold under 25%. Sequencing input: PBMCs or a T cell subset sorted from them (not recorded which). All receptors come from a young man who had mild COVID-19 (a few samples of this study predate the infection). Cell type and time point are not known. Each CDR3 is given with its conserved first and last residue. D genes are given only for firm matches. The size entry is marked missing in some rows and otherwise reads once, few, many or a size class.

cdr3_length j_call d_call clone_size v_call cdr3_nt cdr3_aa
16 TRBJ1-1 TRBD1 . TRBV28 TGTGCCAGCAGTCTTTCAACCGGACAGGGAAGGACTGAAGCTTTCTTT CASSLSTGQGRTEAFF
13 TRBJ1-3 . once TRBV24-1 TGTGCCACCAGTGAACGTTTCGGAAACACCATATATTTT CATSERFGNTIYF
12 TRBJ2-4 . many TRBV29-1 TGCAGCGTGGAACCGATCGGAAACATTCAGTACTTC CSVEPIGNIQYF
16 TRBJ2-3 TRBD2 . TRBV11-2 TGTGCCAGCAGCCCTCCGTTAGCGGGGCGCACAGATACGCAGTATTTT CASSPPLAGRTDTQYF
13 TRBJ2-4 . few TRBV7-2 TGTGCCAGTTTAGAGGTATCCAAAAACATTCAGTACTTC CASLEVSKNIQYF
14 TRBJ2-3 . few TRBV4-3 TGCGCCAGCAGCCAAGAATTGGGGACAGATACGCAGTATTTT CASSQELGTDTQYF
14 TRBJ1-6 . few TRBV18 TGTGCCAGCCAACCCGGGACGACGGATTCACCCCTCCACTTT CASQPGTTDSPLHF
14 TRBJ1-1 . . TRBV20-1 TGCAGTGCTCGGGAGCCTCCATTGAACACTGAAGCTTTCTTT CSAREPPLNTEAFF
14 TRBJ2-5 TRBD2 few TRBV5-1 TGCGCCAGCTCCGGGACTAGCAACCAAGAGACCCAGTACTTC CASSGTSNQETQYF
14 TRBJ2-5 . few TRBV18 TGTGCCAGCTCACCAGTTTGGGAGGCGGAGACCCAGTACTTC CASSPVWEAETQYF
12 TRBJ2-2 . few TRBV5-1 TGCGCCAGCAGCTTGCAGGGAGGGGAGCTGTTTTTT CASSLQGGELFF
15 TRBJ2-5 . many TRBV15 TGTGCCACCAGCAGAGATCACTGGGGTCAAGAGACCCAGTACTTC CATSRDHWGQETQYF
14 TRBJ1-6 TRBD1 few TRBV5-4 TGTGCCAGCAGCCGCGGGACAGGGTGGACACCCCTCCACTTT CASSRGTGWTPLHF
16 TRBJ1-1 . few TRBV20-1 TGCAGTGCTAGAGATCCTTCCCGGGGTAAAGGCACTGAAGCTTTCTTT CSARDPSRGKGTEAFF
14 TRBJ2-5 TRBD1 . TRBV4-3 TGCGCCAGCAGCGGGACAGCGTACCAAGAGACCCAGTACTTC CASSGTAYQETQYF
15 TRBJ1-2 TRBD1 once TRBV7-9 TGTGCCAGCAGCCGAGGACAGGGACCCTACTATGGCTACACCTTC CASSRGQGPYYGYTF
13 TRBJ1-6 TRBD1 few TRBV5-6 TGTGCCAGCGGGACAGGGAAGTGGTCACCCCTCCACTTT CASGTGKWSPLHF
15 TRBJ1-1 . few TRBV5-1 TGCGCCAGCAGCCCCCGACAGAGAGCGAACACTGAAGCTTTCTTT CASSPRQRANTEAFF
13 TRBJ1-1 . many TRBV5-1 TGCGCCAGCAGCTTGAAACAGGACACTGAAGCTTTCTTT CASSLKQDTEAFF
13 TRBJ1-1 . many TRBV12-3/TRBV12-4 TGTGCCAGCAGTTTCCGGGTAGGGACTGAAGCTTTCTTT CASSFRVGTEAFF
11 TRBJ2-2 . many TRBV7-9 TGTGCCAGCAGCTCTGTCGGGGAGCTGTTTTTT CASSSVGELFF
16 TRBJ2-3 . few TRBV3-1 TGTGCCAGCAGCTCGGGTGGGGGATCGGGCACAGATACGCAGTATTTT CASSSGGGSGTDTQYF
15 TRBJ2-1 . many TRBV19 TGTGCCAGTAGTGTGCAGTCGCGTTCGGACAATGAGCAGTTCTTC CASSVQSRSDNEQFF
12 TRBJ2-1 TRBD1 . TRBV3-1 TGTGCCAGCAGCTCACAGGGGGTTGAGCAGTTCTTC CASSSQGVEQFF
14 TRBJ2-3 . . TRBV7-8 TGTGCCAGCAACGGACTAAGGAACACAGATACGCAGTATTTT CASNGLRNTDTQYF
15 TRBJ2-1 TRBD2 . TRBV7-6 TGTGCCAGCAGCTCCTTGGGGGGGTTTCACAATGAGCAGTTCTTC CASSSLGGFHNEQFF
12 TRBJ2-1 . few TRBV24-1 TGTGCCACCAGTGACCCCCCCAATGAGCAGTTCTTC CATSDPPNEQFF
16 TRBJ1-5 . many TRBV7-8 TGTGCCAGCAGCTTAAGGGAGGTGGATAGCAATCAGCCCCAGCATTTT CASSLREVDSNQPQHF
15 TRBJ1-1 . . TRBV7-2 TGTGCCAGCAGCTCCAGTGGTTTAGGGCAAACTGAAGCTTTCTTT CASSSSGLGQTEAFF
11 TRBJ1-2 . . TRBV6-4 TGTGCCATCCGGCCTAACTATGGCTACACCTTC CAIRPNYGYTF